Below are 18 T cell receptor beta chains sequenced from a single sample in a study of shared clonotypes between healthy human individuals. TCRdb's table, derived via immunoSEQ multiplex PCR, lists solely in-frame clones and lacks some. The sample contains 2 million to 2.5 million clones, 95% of which appear only once. The sample taken for sequencing was naive CD4+ T cells sorted from blood. Subset noted: CD45RA+ positively selected. These receptors all stem from a man aged 18 to 29 in good health.

The chain is built from TRBV5-1 and TRBJ2-1, with D possibly TRBD1 on 5 matching bases. V was cut by 0 bases and J by 7 bases, with 11 bases left in between. The CDR3 has 14 residues. Germline assignment: CDR1 SGHRS and CDR2 YFSETQ. CDR3 in DNA: TGCGCCAGCAGCTTGGCCTCTGCAGGGAATGAGCAGTTCTTC. Its translation is CASSLASAGNEQFF.

This sequence joins TRBV15 and TRBJ1-2; 7 bases agree with TRBD1. Germline assignment: CDR1 LNHNV and CDR2 YYDKDF (reference sequence). The CDR3 contains 15 residues. Trimming removed 2 bases from V and 7 bases from J; junction bases left unmatched: 10. The CDR3: CATSRQGGATRGYTF. The CDR3 DNA reads TGTGCCACCAGCAGACAAGGGGGCGCGACACGTGGCTACACCTTC. Full variable domain (remainder filled in from reference TRBV15 and TRBJ1-2): DAMVIQNPRYQVTQFGKPVTLSCSQTLNHNVMYWYQQKSSQAPKLLFHYYDKDFNNEADTPDNFQSRRPNTSFCFLDIRSPGLGDTAMYLCATSRQGGATRGYTFGSGTRLTVV.

The gene calls are TRBV2 and TRBJ2-5; 15 nucleotides match TRBD2. V shed 3 bases, J shed 4 bases, and the junction held 3 bases outside the gene matches. The V gene's germline CDR1 is SNHLY and CDR2 FYNNEI. The CDR3 sequence is 16 residues long. The CDR3 loop is CASSDGTSGGTETQYF. The CDR3 DNA sequence: TGTGCCAGCAGTGATGGGACTAGCGGGGGGACAGAGACCCAGTACTTC.

The chain joins TRBV5-4 to TRBJ1-1; D gene unclear. The CDR3 loop spans 14 amino acids. Trimming left V 2 bases short and J 4 bases short, with 12 bases between. Germline V lookup: CDR1 SGHNT, CDR2 YYREEE (reference sequence). The CDR3 is CASSLSGRGTEAFF. DNA of the CDR3: TGTGCCAGCAGCTTATCAGGTCGCGGCACTGAAGCTTTCTTT.

This sequence joins TRBV25-1 and TRBJ2-5; D is unresolved. The CDR3 is 14 amino acids. Trimming left V 0 bases short and J 4 bases short, with 9 bases between. CDR1 MGHDK and CDR2 SYGVNS come from the germline V gene. CDR3 sequence: CASSEYRTGETQYF. DNA for the CDR3: TGTGCCAGCAGTGAATATAGGACGGGAGAGACCCAGTACTTC. Full variable domain (outside the CDR3, taken from reference TRBV25-1 and TRBJ2-5): EADIYQTPRYLVIGTGKKITLECSQTMGHDKMYWYQQDPGMELHLIHYSYGVNSTEKGDLSSESTVSRIRTEHFPLTLESARPSHTSQYLCASSEYRTGETQYFGPGTRLLVL.

This clone was seen a single time. The chain uses TRBV19 and TRBJ1-1, with 7 bases that match TRBD1. Germline loops: CDR1 LNHDA, CDR2 SQIVND (reference sequence). V lost 9 bases, J lost 8 bases, and 12 bases stayed unmatched. This CDR3 comprises 13 residues. CDR3 in DNA: TGTGCCAGCCTGGACAGGCGCTCGGTGGAAGCTTTCTTT. Encoded protein: CASLDRRSVEAFF.

This clone was picked up one time. J is TRBJ2-5 and V is TRBV19, with D uncertain. With 1 base removed from V and 5 bases from J, the gap between germline ends came to 11 bases. The CDR3 loop spans 14 amino acids. Germline V gene lookup returns CDR1 LNHDA and CDR2 SQIVND (reference sequence). The CDR3 DNA follows: TGTGCCAGTAGTATAGGCCCCCAACGGGAGACCCAGTACTTC. Protein product: CASSIGPQRETQYF.

The chain couples TRBV28 to TRBJ2-4; the match to TRBD1 covers 8 bases. This CDR3 spans 12 amino acids. Germline CDR1 is MDHEN and CDR2 is SYDVKM. The J segment lost 16 bases and the V segment lost 3 bases, leaving 8 bases of the junction unmatched. CDR3 DNA sequence: TGTGCCAGCAGTTTTCGGACAGGGCGGATTTACTTC. Its protein product is CASSFRTGRIYF.

This clone has a single count. J is TRBJ2-5 and V is TRBV10-2, with TRBD2 identical over 13 bases. J gave up 4 bases and V 8 bases, and 4 bases lay outside the gene matches. This CDR3 is 14 amino acids long. The germline CDR1 and CDR2 sequences are WSHSY and SAAADI. The CDR3 protein is CASRGLAGVETQYF. CDR3 nucleotides: TGCGCCAGCCGAGGACTAGCGGGGGTAGAGACCCAGTACTTC.

This CDR3 reads CASSERGSYNEQFF. For the CDR3, the DNA is TGTGCCAGTAGTGAGCGGGGCTCCTACAATGAGCAGTTCTTC. This chain connects TRBV19 to TRBJ2-1; 7 bases line up with TRBD2. This CDR3 contains 14 residues. Trimming removed 5 bases from V and 0 bases from J; junction bases left unmatched: 1. Germline V gene data show CDR1 as LNHDA and CDR2 as SQIVND (reference sequence).

The chain recombines TRBV6-1 with TRBJ2-5, with 12 bases that match TRBD1. CDR3 size: 17 residues. The V gene end was trimmed by 1 base and the J gene end by 6 bases; junction bases not matched to a gene: 9. Germline V gene sequence: CDR1 MNHNS, CDR2 SASEGT. This chain's CDR3 is CASSEGYGTGGGKTQYF. CDR3 nucleotides: TGTGCCAGCAGTGAAGGGTATGGGACAGGGGGCGGGAAGACCCAGTACTTC.

The rearrangement joins TRBV29-1 to TRBJ2-1, with 10 bases fitting TRBD1. Germline lookup yields CDR1 SQVTM and CDR2 ANQGSEA. The CDR3 runs to 14 residues. Germline trimming cut 7 bases from V and 6 bases from J; bases unmatched to any gene: 9. DNA of the CDR3: TGCAGCGCTGGACGGACAGGGGGTATCAATGAGCAGTTCTTC. This sequence encodes CSAGRTGGINEQFF.

This clone was observed a single time. V and J are TRBV12-5 and TRBJ2-3; D unclear. Trimming removed 2 bases from V and 0 bases from J, with 9 bases in between. The CDR3 covers 15 residues. Germline CDR1 is LGHNT and CDR2 is FRNRAP. CDR3 protein: CASGLMGLSTDTQYF. The CDR3 region has the DNA TGTGCTAGTGGTTTGATGGGTCTTAGCACAGATACGCAGTATTTT. The whole variable domain, filled in from reference TRBV12-5 and TRBJ2-3, reads DARVTQTPRHKVTEMGQEVTMRCQPILGHNTVFWYRQTMMQGLELLAYFRNRAPLDDSGMPKDRFSAEMPDATLATLKIQPSEPRDSAVYFCASGLMGLSTDTQYFGPGTRLTVL.

The chain recombines TRBV18 with TRBJ2-2, with D uncertain. V was clipped by 3 bases and J by 5 bases, with 13 bases between them. CDR3 size: 15 residues. CDR1 and CDR2 (germline): KGHSH, LQKENI. Here the CDR3 DNA reads TGTGCCAGCTCACCGGATGGGGATCGGACCGGGGAGCTGTTTTTT. The encoded protein is CASSPDGDRTGELFF.

V gene TRBV11-2 combines with J gene TRBJ2-2; 14 bases line up with TRBD2. The CDR3 runs 18 residues. The junction had 3 bases not matched to a gene; V was cut back by 3 bases and J by 0 bases. CDR1 SGHAT and CDR2 FQNNGV come from the germline V gene. The CDR3 sequence: CASSFSGLAGANTGELFF. The CDR3 nucleotides are TGTGCCAGCAGCTTTTCGGGACTAGCGGGAGCGAACACCGGGGAGCTGTTTTTT.

The chain recombines TRBV7-9 with TRBJ1-4; TRBD1 agrees at 7 bases. V lost 3 bases and J lost 8; bases outside the gene matches: 9. CDR1 is SEHNR, CDR2 FQNEAQ, per germline (reference sequence). There are 15 residues in the CDR3. The CDR3 reads CASSLGRQGGEKLFF. Here the CDR3 DNA reads TGTGCCAGCAGCTTGGGCCGACAGGGTGGGGAAAAACTGTTTTTT.

V gene TRBV4-3 combines with J gene TRBJ2-1, with 14 bases matching TRBD2. Germline V gene lookup returns CDR1 LGHNA and CDR2 YSLEER. V trimming: 3 bases; J trimming: 2 bases; junction bases outside the gene matches: 15. There are 21 residues in the CDR3. The CDR3 sequence: CASSHLGSGLAGGLTYNEQFF. The CDR3 nucleotides read TGCGCCAGCAGCCATTTGGGCTCTGGACTAGCGGGAGGCCTAACCTACAATGAGCAGTTCTTC.

The CDR3 region is CASSLGTRSTGELFF. The DNA for the CDR3 is TGCGCCAGCAGCTTAGGGACTAGAAGCACCGGGGAGCTGTTTTTT. The gene calls are TRBV5-1 and TRBJ2-2; TRBD2 matches 8 bases. The CDR3 extends over 15 amino acids. J lost 4 bases, V lost 2 bases, and 4 bases had no gene match. Germline-derived CDR1 and CDR2 are SGHRS and YFSETQ.